This T cell receptor (beta chain) was retrieved from a study of blood T cell repertoires in COVID-19. Whole-study context: Researchers got acute and convalescent COVID-19 samples from the United States, Italy and Spain.

Measured with immunoSEQ multiplex PCR; TCRdb has only the in-frame clones, and not every one. The table shows 400,000 or so clones, with 75% to 90% occurring only once. Trimming pared 1 base from V and 0 bases from J, leaving 7 bases between. Germline loops: CDR1 SEHNR, CDR2 FQNEAQ (reference sequence). The CDR3 has 14 residues. Enrolment of Seattle patients took place during active infection, and they were followed longitudinally. Sequences were obtained from peripheral blood. The chain joins TRBV7-9 to TRBJ2-7; weak D call: TRBD2 (5 bases). This TCR came from a woman in her thirties or forties with COVID-19, enrolled during active disease. The CDR3 spells CASSLDGSSYEQYF. As DNA, the CDR3 is TGTGCCAGCAGCTTAGATGGGAGCTCCTACGAGCAGTACTTC.